These T cell receptor beta chains were read from a single sample in a study of blood T cell repertoires in COVID-19. Repertoires were generated with immunoSEQ multiplex PCR, while TCRdb's copy carries only in-frame clones and drops some. The sample shows about 220,000 clones, around 80% of them seen only once. Sequenced sample: peripheral blood. Receptor source: a human donor in a cohort sampled during active COVID-19. The CDR3 runs from the conserved cysteine through the conserved F or W. The D gene is left open where the match is weak. Where a row states a size, it is once, few, many or the class of an expanded clone; other rows omit it.

d_gene	v_gene	abundance	j_gene	CDR3aa	CDR3nt
TRBD2	TRBV5-8	NA	TRBJ2-1	CASSLARTSGSDEQFF	TGTGCCAGCAGCTTGGCCCGGACTAGCGGGAGCGATGAGCAGTTCTTC
TRBD1	TRBV19	NA	TRBJ1-2	CASSSTGDLYGYTF	TGTGCCAGTAGTTCCACAGGGGACCTCTATGGCTACACCTTC
NA	TRBV6-6	NA	TRBJ2-7	CASSYTRGTYEQYF	TGTGCCAGCAGTTATACCCGGGGGACCTACGAGCAGTACTTC
NA	TRBV7-2	few	TRBJ2-7	CASRPGLSSYEQYF	TGTGCCAGCAGACCAGGGTTGAGCTCCTACGAGCAGTACTTC
TRBD2	TRBV10-2	NA	TRBJ2-2	CASSALAGVAGELFF	TGCGCCAGCAGTGCTCTAGCGGGAGTGGCCGGGGAGCTGTTTTTT
TRBD1	TRBV24-1	NA	TRBJ2-3	CATSEYVTGVADTQYF	TGTGCCACCAGTGAATACGTAACAGGGGTGGCGGATACGCAGTATTTT
NA	TRBV4-2	NA	TRBJ1-5	CASSQNVGSNQPQHF	TGTGCCAGCAGCCAAAATGTTGGCAGCAATCAGCCCCAGCATTTT
NA	TRBV7-9	NA	TRBJ1-1	CASSLIWRDNTEAFF	TGTGCCAGCAGCTTAATCTGGAGGGACAACACTGAAGCTTTCTTT
TRBD1	TRBV18	NA	TRBJ2-1	CASSPPLDRGNEQFF	TGTGCCAGCTCACCACCGTTGGACAGGGGTAATGAGCAGTTCTTC
TRBD2	TRBV6-5	NA	TRBJ2-3	CASSSTGLVQYTQYF	TGTGCCAGCAGTTCAACGGGACTAGTACAATATACGCAGTATTTT
NA	TRBV5-1	NA	TRBJ1-2	CASSSGRVNGYTF	TGCGCCAGCAGCTCTGGCAGGGTGAATGGCTACACCTTC
NA	TRBV20-1	many	TRBJ1-1	CSASDRLNTEAFF	TGCAGTGCTAGTGACAGGTTGAACACTGAAGCTTTCTTT
TRBD1	TRBV6-5	NA	TRBJ1-3	CASSPTGGSGNTIYF	TGTGCCAGCAGTCCGACAGGGGGCAGTGGAAACACCATATATTTT
NA	TRBV5-1	NA	TRBJ2-7	CASSWDGTLTYEQYF	TGCGCCAGCAGCTGGGACGGGACACTAACCTACGAGCAGTACTTC
NA	TRBV27	NA	TRBJ2-7	CASARDKWEQYF	TGTGCCAGCGCCCGGGACAAATGGGAGCAGTACTTC
NA	TRBV7-2	NA	TRBJ2-1	CASSLSGSSYNEQFF	TGTGCCAGCAGCTTAAGCGGTAGCTCCTACAATGAGCAGTTCTTC
TRBD1	TRBV7-9	NA	TRBJ1-2	CASSQITGGDGYTF	TGTGCCAGCAGCCAAATTACAGGGGGAGATGGCTACACCTTC
NA	TRBV28	NA	TRBJ2-4	CASRTPDTHIQYF	TGTGCCAGCAGAACGCCGGACACGCACATTCAGTACTTC
TRBD2	TRBV28	NA	TRBJ2-7	CASSLILPGLAPADNSYEQYF	TGTGCCAGCAGTTTAATCTTACCGGGACTAGCGCCGGCCGATAACTCCTACGAGCAGTACTTC
NA	TRBV28	NA	TRBJ2-5	CASALASQETQYF	TGTGCCAGCGCCCTCGCTAGCCAAGAGACCCAGTACTTC
TRBD1	TRBV27	NA	TRBJ1-1	CASAWTGNYLNTEAFF	TGTGCCAGCGCCTGGACAGGAAATTACTTGAACACTGAAGCTTTCTTT
NA	TRBV6-5	NA	TRBJ1-1	CASTRGDMNTEAFF	TGTGCCAGCACCCGGGGAGATATGAACACTGAAGCTTTCTTT
TRBD1	TRBV28	NA	TRBJ1-5	CASSTGAQHF	TGTGCCAGCTCGACAGGGGCCCAGCATTTT
NA	TRBV5-1	NA	TRBJ1-1	CASSLKQDYTEAFF	TGCGCCAGCAGCTTGAAACAGGATTACACTGAAGCTTTCTTT
TRBD1	TRBV5-1	NA	TRBJ2-3	CASRDRVGTATDTQYF	TGCGCCAGCCGTGACCGCGTCGGGACAGCAACAGATACGCAGTATTTT
NA	TRBV5-5	few	TRBJ1-6	CASSFGHAASNSPLHF	TGTGCCAGCAGCTTTGGACACGCCGCTTCAAATTCACCCCTCCACTTT
NA	TRBV12-3/TRBV12-4	NA	TRBJ2-7	CASTLSSAYEQYF	TGTGCCAGCACCCTCAGTTCAGCCTACGAGCAGTACTTC
NA	TRBV27	NA	TRBJ2-1	CASSLFTLHEQFF	TGTGCCAGCAGTTTATTCACATTGCATGAGCAGTTCTTC
TRBD1	TRBV19	many	TRBJ1-5	CASSNTGGAQPQHF	TGTGCCAGTAGCAACACAGGGGGCGCTCAGCCCCAGCATTTT
NA	TRBV24-1	NA	TRBJ1-1	CATRPADRNTEAFF	TGTGCCACCAGACCCGCGGACAGGAACACTGAAGCTTTCTTT
TRBD1	TRBV18	NA	TRBJ1-5	CASSQDRGRNQPQHF	TGTGCCAGCTCACAGGACAGGGGGCGGAATCAGCCCCAGCATTTT
NA	TRBV11-3	NA	TRBJ2-7	CASSLRTGNYEQYF	TGTGCCAGCAGCCTACGGACGGGAAACTACGAGCAGTACTTC
TRBD1	TRBV9	few	TRBJ1-6	CASSPKTTGQPSSYNSPLHF	TGTGCCAGCAGCCCCAAAACAACGGGACAGCCAAGCTCCTATAATTCACCCCTCCACTTT